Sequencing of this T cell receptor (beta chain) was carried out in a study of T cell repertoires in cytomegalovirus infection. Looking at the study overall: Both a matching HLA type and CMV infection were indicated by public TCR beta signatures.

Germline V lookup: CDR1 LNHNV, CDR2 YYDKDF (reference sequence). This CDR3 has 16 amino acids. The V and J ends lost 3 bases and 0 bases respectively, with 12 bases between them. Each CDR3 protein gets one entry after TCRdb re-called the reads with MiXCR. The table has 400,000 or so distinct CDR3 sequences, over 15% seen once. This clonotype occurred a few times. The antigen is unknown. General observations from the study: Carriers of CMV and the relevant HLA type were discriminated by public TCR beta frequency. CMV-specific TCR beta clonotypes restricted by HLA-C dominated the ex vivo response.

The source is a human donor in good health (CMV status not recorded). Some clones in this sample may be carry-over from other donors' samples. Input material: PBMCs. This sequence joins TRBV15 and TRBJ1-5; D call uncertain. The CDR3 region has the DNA TGTGCCACCAGCAGGGGAGGAGGCGATAGCAATCAGCCCCAGCATTTT. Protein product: CATSRGGGDSNQPQHF.